This T cell receptor (beta chain) was captured in a study of regulatory T cells in long-lasting Graves disease. The time point is: newly diagnosed GD, antithyroid drugs for less than 3 months. The authors made the TCR library using RNA they extracted from PBMCs. Xi'an, China, was home to the endocrinology department that provided patients. Per the germline V gene, CDR1 is MNHEY and CDR2 is SVGEGT. There are 13 residues in the CDR3. Deletions cut 8 bases from V and 5 bases from J, with 15 bases between. With iRepertoire HTBI primers and Arm-PCR of CDR3 regions, TCR beta libraries were built. MiXCR was run by TCRdb on the multiplex PCR reads, yielding one entry per CDR3 protein. The sample carries about 420,000 distinct CDR3 sequences, 16% recorded once. The sample was also linked to a second study, of T cells in Graves' hyperthyroidism and ophthalmopathy. That source reports: A patient was excluded if there was uncontrolled infection, other autoimmune disease, pregnancy or lactation. In the blood, most expanded thyroid clonotypes above 0.001 appeared as well.

This chain links TRBV6-2 or TRBV6-3 with TRBJ1-1; D is ambiguous. The source was peripheral blood mononuclear cells (PBMCs), collected at new diagnosis, from a patient treated with antithyroid drugs. The receptor comes from a woman younger than 30 with Graves disease. DNA for the CDR3: TGTGCCAGCGAGGTCGGGGTCTGGACTGAAGCTTTCTTT. Its translation: CASEVGVWTEAFF.